These 8 T cell receptor beta chains came from one sample sequenced in a study of T cell responses to AZD1222 COVID-19 vaccine. Data came from immunoSEQ multiplex PCR; TCRdb stores just in-frame clones and leaves some out. The repertoire holds fewer than 130,000 clones, with about 90% as singletons. Sequencing was performed on peripheral blood, taken 28 days after the second AZD1222 dose. These receptors were collected from an adult who received the AZD1222 COVID-19 vaccine.

This sequence joins TRBV5-6 and TRBJ1-1; D unclear. This CDR3 spans 16 amino acids. Germline V gene sequence: CDR1 SGHDT, CDR2 YYEEEE. Trimming pared 1 base from V and 4 bases from J, leaving 17 bases between. CDR3 nucleotide sequence: TGTGCCAGCAGCTTGTTACGGGGAGGAGGAGGCACTGAAGCTTTCTTT. It codes for CASSLLRGGGGTEAFF.

V gene TRBV9 combines with J gene TRBJ1-2, with D unresolved. The ends were cut back, 4 bases at V and 3 bases at J, with 10 bases in the middle. This CDR3 contains 13 residues. From germline, CDR1 is SGDLS and CDR2 YYNGEE. CDR3 sequence reads: CASSPLEYYGYTF. CDR3 DNA: TGTGCCAGCAGCCCCTTAGAGTACTATGGCTACACCTTC.

This sequence joins TRBV4-1 and TRBJ1-2; D unresolved. The CDR3 is 17 residues long. Germline CDR1 reads MGHRA; CDR2 reads YSYEKL. Trimming removed 5 bases from V and 2 bases from J, with 21 bases in between. In DNA, the CDR3 is TGCGCCAGCAGCGGCCACCTAGCAGTCCAATTCAACTATGGCTACACCTTC. This gives the protein CASSGHLAVQFNYGYTF.

This chain links TRBV7-2 with TRBJ1-2, with D unclear. The CDR3 totals 17 residues. V shed 0 bases and J shed 7 bases, with 21 bases lying between them. Germline CDR1 is SGHTA and CDR2 is FQGNSA. CDR3 bases: TGTGCCAGCAGCTTAGCCGGGTCTCTTGGGTACCGATTTGGCTACACCTTC. Translation gives CASSLAGSLGYRFGYTF.

The chain recombines TRBV4-1 with TRBJ1-2; D gene unclear. Germline values: CDR1 MGHRA, CDR2 YSYEKL. V was shortened by 4 bases and J by 7 bases, with 16 bases between the two germline ends. This CDR3 contains 14 residues. CDR3 residues: CASSRLLRDSGYTF. For the CDR3, the DNA is TGCGCCAGCAGCCGCCTACTTAGGGATTCTGGCTACACCTTC.

In regard to this clone: One end of the junction is discordant with germline, which a read error may explain. The chain recombines TRBV29-1 with TRBJ1-5, with D possibly TRBD1 on 6 matching bases. Germline lookup yields CDR1 SQVTM and CDR2 ANQGSEA. CDR3 size: 13 residues. The CDR3 DNA is TGCAGCGTGGAAGGGGGACCCAATCAGCCCCAGCATTTT. Translating gives CSVEGGPNQPQHF.

The chain recombines TRBV12-3 or TRBV12-4 with TRBJ1-2; D is perhaps TRBD1 (6 bases). The ends were cut back, 7 bases at V and 7 bases at J, with 16 bases in the middle. The CDR3 loop spans 13 amino acids. Written as DNA, the CDR3 is TGTGCCAGCACCCCGAGGGGGGTTAGTGGCTACACCTTC. Encoded protein: CASTPRGVSGYTF.

V usage is TRBV19 and J usage is TRBJ2-2; 7 bases match TRBD1. The CDR3 has 13 amino acids. The V gene's germline CDR1 is LNHDA and CDR2 SQIVND (reference sequence). V lost 4 bases, J lost 6 bases, and 2 bases stayed unmatched. The DNA of the CDR3 is TGTGCCAGTAGTACCGGGACAGCCGGGGAGCTGTTTTTT. It yields the protein CASSTGTAGELFF.